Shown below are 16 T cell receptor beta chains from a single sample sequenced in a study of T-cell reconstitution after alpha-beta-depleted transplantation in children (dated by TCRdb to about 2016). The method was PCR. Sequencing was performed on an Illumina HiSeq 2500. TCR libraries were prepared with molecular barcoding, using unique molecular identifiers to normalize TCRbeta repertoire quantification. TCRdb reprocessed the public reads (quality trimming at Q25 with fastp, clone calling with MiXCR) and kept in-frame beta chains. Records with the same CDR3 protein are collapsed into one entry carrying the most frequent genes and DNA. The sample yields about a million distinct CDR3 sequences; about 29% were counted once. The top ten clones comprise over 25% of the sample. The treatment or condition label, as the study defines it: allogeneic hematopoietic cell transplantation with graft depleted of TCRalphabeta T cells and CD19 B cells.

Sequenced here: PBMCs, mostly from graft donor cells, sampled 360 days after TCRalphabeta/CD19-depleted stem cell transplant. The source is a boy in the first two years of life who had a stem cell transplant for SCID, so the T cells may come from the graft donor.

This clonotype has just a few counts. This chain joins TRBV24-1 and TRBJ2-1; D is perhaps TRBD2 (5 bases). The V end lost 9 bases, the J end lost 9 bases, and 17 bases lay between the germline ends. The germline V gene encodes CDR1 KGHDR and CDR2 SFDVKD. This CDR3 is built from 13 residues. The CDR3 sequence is CATGNGVAGEQFF. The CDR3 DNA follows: TGTGCCACCGGGAACGGGGTGGCAGGTGAGCAGTTCTTC.

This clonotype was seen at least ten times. The CDR3 DNA sequence: TGCGCCAGCAGCTTGGAGGACAGGCCGATGAACACTGAAGCTTTCTTT. Its protein product is CASSLEDRPMNTEAFF. The rearrangement links TRBV5-1 to TRBJ1-1; 7 bases fit TRBD1. The V segment lost 0 bases and the J segment 0 bases; nucleotides outside the gene matches: 5. Germline CDR1 reads SGHRS; CDR2 reads YFSETQ. The CDR3 consists of 16 residues.

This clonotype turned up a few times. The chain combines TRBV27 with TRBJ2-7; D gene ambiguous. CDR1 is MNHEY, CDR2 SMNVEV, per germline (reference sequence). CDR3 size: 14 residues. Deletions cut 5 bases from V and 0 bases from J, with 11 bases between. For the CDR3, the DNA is TGTGCCAGCAGTCCCATAGGCTTCTCCTACGAGCAGTACTTC. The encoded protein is CASSPIGFSYEQYF.

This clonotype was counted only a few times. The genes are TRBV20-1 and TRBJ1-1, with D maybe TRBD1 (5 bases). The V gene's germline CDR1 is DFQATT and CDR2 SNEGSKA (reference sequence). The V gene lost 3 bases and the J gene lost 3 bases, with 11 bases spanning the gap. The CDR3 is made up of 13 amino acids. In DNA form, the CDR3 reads TGCAGTGCTAGGAGGGGCAGATACACTGAAGCTTTCTTT. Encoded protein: CSARRGRYTEAFF.

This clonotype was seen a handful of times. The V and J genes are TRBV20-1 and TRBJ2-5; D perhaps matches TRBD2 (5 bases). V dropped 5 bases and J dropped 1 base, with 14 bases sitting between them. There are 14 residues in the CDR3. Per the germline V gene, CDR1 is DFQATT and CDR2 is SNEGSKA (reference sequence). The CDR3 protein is CSARGRRFQETQYF. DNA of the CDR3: TGCAGTGCTCGAGGCCGGAGGTTCCAAGAGACCCAGTACTTC.

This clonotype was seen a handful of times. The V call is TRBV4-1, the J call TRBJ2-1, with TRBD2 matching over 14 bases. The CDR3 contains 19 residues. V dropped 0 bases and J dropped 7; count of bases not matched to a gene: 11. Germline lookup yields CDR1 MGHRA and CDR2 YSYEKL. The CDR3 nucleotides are TGCGCCAGCAGCCAAGAGAGCAGGACTAGCGGGGGGCTAAGGAATGAGCAGTTCTTC. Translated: CASSQESRTSGGLRNEQFF.

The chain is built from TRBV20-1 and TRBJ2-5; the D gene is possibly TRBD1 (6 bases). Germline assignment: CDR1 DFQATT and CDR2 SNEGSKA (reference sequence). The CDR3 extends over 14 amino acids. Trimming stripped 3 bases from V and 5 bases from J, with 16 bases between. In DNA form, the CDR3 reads TGCAGTGCTAGGCAAGCCAGGGGCAGCGAGACCCAGTACTTC. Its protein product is CSARQARGSETQYF.

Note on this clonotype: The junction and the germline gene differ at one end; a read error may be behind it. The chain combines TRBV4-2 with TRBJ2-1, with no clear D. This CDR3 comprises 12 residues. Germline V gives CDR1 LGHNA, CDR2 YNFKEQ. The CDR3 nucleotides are TGTGCCAGCAGCCAAGATGGGCCATGGCAGGTCTTC. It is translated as CASSQDGPWQVF.

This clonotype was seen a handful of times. This CDR3 reads CSASQGPGTEAFF. The DNA for the CDR3 is TGCAGTGCTAGTCAGGGGCCGGGGACTGAAGCTTTCTTT. The chain combines TRBV20-1 with TRBJ1-1, with D possibly TRBD1 on 6 matching bases. V lost 3 bases and J 5 bases, leaving 13 bases between the germline ends. CDR1 and CDR2 from the germline V gene are DFQATT and SNEGSKA (reference sequence). The CDR3 extends over 13 amino acids.

The CDR3 DNA reads as TGTGCCAGCAGCCATCCTGGACCTTCCTACGAGCAGTACTTC. As protein: CASSHPGPSYEQYF. The V gene is TRBV3-1, the J gene TRBJ2-7; D is uncertain. The V end lost 3 bases, the J end lost 1 base, and 10 bases lay between the germline ends. Germline V lookup: CDR1 LGHDT, CDR2 YNNKEL (reference sequence). This CDR3 has 14 residues.

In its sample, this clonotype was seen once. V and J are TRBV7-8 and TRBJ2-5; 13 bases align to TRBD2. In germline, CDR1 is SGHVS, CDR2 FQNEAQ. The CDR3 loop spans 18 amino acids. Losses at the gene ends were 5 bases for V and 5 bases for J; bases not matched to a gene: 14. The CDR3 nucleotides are TGTGCCAGCAGCCTTGGACTAGCGGGGGCATACTTATGGGAGACCCAGTACTTC. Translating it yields CASSLGLAGAYLWETQYF.

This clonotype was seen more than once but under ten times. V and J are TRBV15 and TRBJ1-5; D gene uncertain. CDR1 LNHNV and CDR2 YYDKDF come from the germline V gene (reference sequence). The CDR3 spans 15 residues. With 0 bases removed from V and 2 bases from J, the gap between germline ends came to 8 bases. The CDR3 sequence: CATSRDRAGNQPQHF. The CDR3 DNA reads TGTGCCACCAGCAGAGATAGGGCAGGCAATCAGCCCCAGCATTTT.

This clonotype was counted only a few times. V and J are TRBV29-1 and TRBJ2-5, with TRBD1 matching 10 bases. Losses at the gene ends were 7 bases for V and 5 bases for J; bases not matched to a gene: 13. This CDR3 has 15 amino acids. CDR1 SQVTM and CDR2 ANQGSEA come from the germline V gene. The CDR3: CSAKGGQGVWETQYF. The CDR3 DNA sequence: TGCAGCGCCAAGGGAGGACAGGGGGTCTGGGAGACCCAGTACTTC.

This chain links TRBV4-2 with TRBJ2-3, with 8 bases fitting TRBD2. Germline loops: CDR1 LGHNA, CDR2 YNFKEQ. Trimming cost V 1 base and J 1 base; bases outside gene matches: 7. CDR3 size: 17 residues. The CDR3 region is CASSQARGGHGTDTQYF. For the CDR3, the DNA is TGTGCCAGCAGCCAAGCCCGGGGGGGGCACGGCACAGATACGCAGTATTTT.

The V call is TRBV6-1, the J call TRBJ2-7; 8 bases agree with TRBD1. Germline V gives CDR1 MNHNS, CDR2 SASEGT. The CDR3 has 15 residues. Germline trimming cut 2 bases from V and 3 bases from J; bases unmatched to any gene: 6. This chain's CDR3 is CASSETRTGGYEQYF. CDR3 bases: TGTGCCAGCAGTGAAACCCGAACAGGGGGCTACGAGCAGTACTTC.

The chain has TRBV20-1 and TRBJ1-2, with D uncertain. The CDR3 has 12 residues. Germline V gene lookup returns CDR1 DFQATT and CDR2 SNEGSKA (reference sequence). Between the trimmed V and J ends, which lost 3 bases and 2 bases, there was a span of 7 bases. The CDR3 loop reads CSASAGNYGYTF. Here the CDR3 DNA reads TGCAGTGCTAGTGCCGGGAACTATGGCTACACCTTC.